This T cell receptor beta chain was profiled in a study of blood T cells in healthy people across ages. Isolation of PBMCs gave at least 7 million cells per sample. The sample holds a few counts of this clonotype. This CDR3 region has 14 residues. The second PCR ran about 7 to 12 cycles with a sample-barcoded 5' primer and J-beta primers. TCRdb re-derived calls from the 5' RACE reads in MiXCR, one entry per CDR3 protein. The table has 1.5 million to 1.8 million distinct CDR3 sequences, roughly 43% seen once. Sequenced sample: blood. The TCR comes from a woman between 18 and 29 years old in good health. V and J are TRBV21-1 and TRBJ2-2; the table's D call TRBD1 went unverified against the DNA. TRBV21-1 is given as a pseudogene. The CDR3 region has the DNA TGTGCCAGCAGCAACCATCACAGGGCCGGGGAGCTGTTTTTT. Translated: CASSNHHRAGELFF.